Listed below are T cell receptor beta chains from one sample, sequenced in a study of blood T cell repertoires in COVID-19. Sequenced by immunoSEQ multiplex PCR; TCRdb stores in-frame clones only, minus some. The profile shows approximately 150,000 clones, 65% to 90% of them singletons. Sample: peripheral blood. The receptors stem from a man in his fifties or sixties with active or convalescent COVID-19. CDR3s include the opening cysteine and the closing phenylalanine or tryptophan. The D gene is left open where the match is weak. Clone size is stated in some rows and not others, as once, few, many or a class when expanded.

j_call v_call clone_size d_call cdr3_aa cdr3_nt
TRBJ1-3 TRBV18 few - CASSPPGTYGNTIYF TGTGCCAGCTCACCCCCCGGGACATATGGAAACACCATATATTTT
TRBJ2-5 TRBV11-3 - TRBD2 CASSLTDGRAAETQYF TGTGCCAGCAGCTTAACGGACGGGAGGGCCGCGGAGACCCAGTACTTC
TRBJ1-1 TRBV29-1 - - CSVGGGAMNTEAFF TGCAGCGTCGGGGGGGGAGCGATGAACACTGAAGCTTTCTTT
TRBJ2-2 TRBV7-2 - TRBD2 CASSLVSSGRSGELFF TGTGCCAGCAGCTTAGTAAGCAGCGGGAGGTCCGGGGAGCTGTTTTTT
TRBJ1-1 TRBV6-5 - TRBD1 CASSTGQGMNTEAFF TGTGCCAGCAGTACCGGACAGGGGATGAACACTGAAGCTTTCTTT
TRBJ1-1 TRBV5-6 - - CASSLGQANTEAFF TGTGCCAGCAGCTTGGGACAGGCGAACACTGAAGCTTTCTTT
TRBJ1-4 TRBV9 - - CASSVAQGSEKLFF TGTGCCAGCAGCGTAGCACAGGGAAGTGAAAAACTGTTTTTT
TRBJ1-2 TRBV6-5 - TRBD1 CASSSPDRGTYGYTF TGTGCCAGCAGTTCTCCGGACAGGGGGACCTATGGCTACACCTTC
TRBJ2-2 TRBV24-1 - TRBD1 CATSTGQGNTGELFF TGTGCCACCAGTACGGGACAGGGGAACACCGGGGAGCTGTTTTTT
TRBJ2-7 TRBV2 - TRBD1 CASIRGQGAREQYF TGTGCCAGCATCCGGGGACAGGGGGCACGAGAGCAGTACTTC
TRBJ2-3 TRBV5-4 - - CASSESTDTQYF TGTGCCAGCAGCGAGAGCACAGATACGCAGTATTTT
TRBJ2-3 TRBV7-9 - - CASSFIGDTITDTQYF TGTGCCAGCAGCTTCATAGGGGACACCATCACAGATACGCAGTATTTT
TRBJ1-3 TRBV11-2 - TRBD1 CASSATGGPSGNTIYF TGTGCCAGCAGCGCAACAGGGGGCCCCTCGGGAAACACCATATATTTT
TRBJ2-7 TRBV27 - TRBD1 CASSWLVAGQGAPYEQYF TGTGCCAGCAGTTGGTTGGTCGCGGGACAGGGGGCTCCCTACGAGCAGTACTTC
TRBJ1-5 TRBV9 - - CASSVEGGSGQPQHF TGTGCCAGCAGCGTAGAGGGCGGATCAGGGCAGCCCCAGCATTTT
TRBJ1-2 TRBV6-2/TRBV6-3 - TRBD1 CASSYSGQSVYGYTF TGTGCCAGCAGTTACTCGGGACAGAGCGTCTATGGCTACACCTTC
TRBJ2-7 TRBV2 few - CASRNTNIPGSEQYF TGTGCCAGCAGGAACACAAATATACCCGGGAGCGAGCAGTACTTC
TRBJ2-4 TRBV7-2 - TRBD2 CASSLPGGNIQYF TGTGCCAGCAGCCTACCGGGAGGAAACATTCAGTACTTC
TRBJ1-3 TRBV29-1 - - CSVVGGGRNTIYF TGCAGCGTTGTTGGGGGCGGAAGAAACACCATATATTTT
TRBJ1-1 TRBV6-2/TRBV6-3 - TRBD1 CASSSPDRAGTTEAFF TGTGCCAGCAGTTCCCCAGACAGGGCCGGGACCACTGAAGCTTTCTTT
TRBJ2-2 TRBV2 few - CASSVDRAKTGELFF TGTGCCAGCAGTGTGGACAGAGCAAAGACCGGGGAGCTGTTTTTT
TRBJ1-2 TRBV19 - TRBD1 CASGYRDRAYGYTF TGTGCCAGTGGGTACCGGGACAGGGCCTATGGCTACACCTTC
TRBJ1-1 TRBV5-5 - - CASSLVSGLTEAFF TGTGCCAGCAGCTTGGTATCAGGGTTGACTGAAGCTTTCTTT
TRBJ1-6 TRBV7-9 - - CASSLVGVALGNSPLHF TGTGCCAGCAGCTTAGTCGGGGTCGCGTTGGGTAATTCACCCCTCCACTTT
TRBJ1-3 TRBV11-2 - - CASSPQQISGNTIYF TGTGCCAGCAGCCCACAGCAAATCTCTGGAAACACCATATATTTT
TRBJ2-3 TRBV24-1 - - CATSDLAATETDTQYF TGTGCCACCAGTGATCTTGCCGCCACTGAAACGGATACGCAGTATTTT
TRBJ2-7 TRBV25-1 - - CASTPGESYEQYF TGTGCCAGCACCCCCGGGGAGTCCTACGAGCAGTACTTC
TRBJ2-2 TRBV14 - - CASSQVRLAISAGELFF TGTGCCAGCAGCCAAGTCCGCCTAGCAATTTCCGCCGGGGAGCTGTTTTTT
TRBJ1-4 TRBV6-1 - - CASSEAQGTNEKLFF TGTGCCAGCAGTGAAGCCCAGGGTACTAATGAAAAACTGTTTTTT
TRBJ2-1 TRBV9 - - CASSVAGLSYNEQFF TGTGCCAGCAGCGTAGCAGGACTTAGCTACAATGAGCAGTTCTTC
TRBJ1-2 TRBV19 - TRBD1 CASSIAGTGYPYGYTF TGTGCCAGTAGTATAGCCGGGACAGGGTATCCCTATGGCTACACCTTC
TRBJ1-2 TRBV6-5 - TRBD1 CASSYSGDRIGYTF TGTGCCAGCAGTTATTCAGGGGACAGAATTGGCTACACCTTC
TRBJ1-1 TRBV27 - - CATRDNMNTEAFF TGTGCCACCCGGGACAATATGAACACTGAAGCTTTCTTT
TRBJ2-2 TRBV27 once TRBD2 CASSRAGTNTGELFF TGTGCCAGCAGTCGAGCGGGGACTAACACCGGGGAGCTGTTTTTT
TRBJ1-1 TRBV25-1 - TRBD1 CASSHTGARTEAFF TGTGCCAGCAGTCATACAGGGGCGAGAACTGAAGCTTTCTTT
TRBJ2-3 TRBV4-3 - - CASSQGSGIDTQYF TGCGCCAGCAGCCAAGGTTCGGGTATAGATACGCAGTATTTT
TRBJ2-1 TRBV19 - TRBD2 CASSTASGRVINEQFF TGTGCCAGTAGTACAGCAAGCGGGAGAGTGATCAATGAGCAGTTCTTC
TRBJ2-7 TRBV18 once - CASSRGPSSYEQYF TGTGCCAGCTCACGGGGCCCCAGCTCCTACGAGCAGTACTTC
TRBJ1-1 TRBV3-1/TRBV3-2 - - CASRTGSSNTEAFF TGTGCCAGCAGAACCGGGAGTTCGAACACTGAAGCTTTCTTT
TRBJ1-1 TRBV4-3 - - CASSQEVRLPGTEAFF TGCGCCAGCAGCCAAGAGGTCCGACTCCCGGGGACTGAAGCTTTCTTT
TRBJ1-3 TRBV9 once TRBD1 CASSVGQGAGGNTIYF TGTGCCAGCAGCGTCGGACAGGGGGCCGGTGGAAACACCATATATTTT
TRBJ2-7 TRBV27 many - CASSALQGESYEQYF TGTGCCAGCAGTGCCTTACAGGGCGAATCCTACGAGCAGTACTTC
TRBJ2-2 TRBV10-1 - - CASSEGVAFSGELFF TGCGCCAGCAGTGAAGGAGTAGCGTTTAGTGGGGAGCTGTTTTTT
TRBJ2-3 TRBV7-8 - TRBD2 CASSSTQSSGSLGTDTQYF TGTGCCAGCAGCTCGACCCAATCTAGCGGGAGTTTAGGAACAGATACGCAGTATTTT
TRBJ2-5 TRBV9 - - CASSDGKGVGLATETQYF TGTGCCAGCAGCGACGGGAAAGGGGTCGGGCTAGCGACGGAGACCCAGTACTTC
TRBJ1-4 TRBV7-9 - - CASSFPREPLDEKLFF TGTGCCAGCAGCTTCCCACGGGAGCCTCTGGATGAAAAACTGTTTTTT
TRBJ1-5 TRBV7-2 few TRBD1 CASSLEQGAGQPQHF TGTGCCAGCAGCTTAGAACAGGGGGCCGGTCAGCCCCAGCATTTT
TRBJ2-3 TRBV29-1 - TRBD1 CSVEKGAADTQYF TGCAGCGTTGAAAAGGGGGCAGCCGATACGCAGTATTTT
TRBJ1-6 TRBV7-9 - - CASSPLTGDNSPLHF TGTGCCAGCAGCCCTCTGACAGGCGATAATTCACCCCTCCACTTT
TRBJ1-1 TRBV7-8 - - CASSLELGPGLSTEAFF TGTGCCAGCAGCTTAGAATTAGGTCCAGGGTTGAGCACTGAAGCTTTCTTT